The 10 T cell receptor beta chains presented below share a single source sample, sequenced in a study of OX40 agonist ivuxolimab in advanced cancers. TCRdb's table, derived via immunoSEQ multiplex PCR, lists solely in-frame clones and lacks some. Found here are around 72,000 clones, more than 75% of them singletons; the top ten hold over 0.4%. The starting material was CD4+ or CD8+ T cells sorted from blood, obtained in a trial of the OX40 agonist ivuxolimab. These TCRs come from an adult with an advanced solid tumor such as melanoma, head and neck, liver or kidney cancer.

The CDR3 reads CASSLDLGTNFNEQFF. DNA for the CDR3: TGTGCCAGCAGCTTAGATTTGGGGACTAACTTTAATGAGCAGTTCTTC. The chain has TRBV11-2 and TRBJ2-1, with 7 positions matching TRBD2. There are 16 residues in the CDR3. Germline V gene lookup returns CDR1 SGHAT and CDR2 FQNNGV. The ends lost 0 bases at V and 7 bases at J; junction bases unmatched: 9.

V and J are TRBV11-3 and TRBJ1-5; 8 nucleotides align to TRBD1. Germline CDR1 is SGHNT and CDR2 is YENEEA. This CDR3 is built from 14 residues. J was trimmed by 4 bases and V by 5 bases; bases with no gene match: 4. The CDR3 DNA reads as TGTGCCAGCAGCCCCGACAGGGGTAATCAGCCCCAGCATTTT. Protein: CASSPDRGNQPQHF.

This chain's CDR3 is CASSGVGWETQYF. The CDR3 DNA follows: TGTGCCAGCAGCGGCGTCGGGTGGGAGACCCAGTACTTC. This chain uses TRBV7-3 with TRBJ2-5; D not certain. V was pared by 5 bases and J by 5 bases, with 12 bases between. The CDR3 contains 13 residues. Looked up from germline, CDR1 is SGHTA and CDR2 is FQGTGA.

This clone has only a few counts. The chain recombines TRBV19 with TRBJ1-3; a possible D gene is TRBD1 (6 bases). Trimming shortened V by 7 bases and J by 7 bases, and 14 bases separated the two germline ends. The CDR3 runs 13 residues. Looked up from germline, CDR1 is LNHDA and CDR2 is SQIVND (reference sequence). The CDR3 is CASKVAGVNTIYF. CDR3 DNA: TGTGCCAGTAAGGTGGCAGGGGTCAACACCATATATTTT.

V gene TRBV2 combines with J gene TRBJ2-7, with 8 bases that match TRBD2. Unmatched junction bases numbered 7, after V lost 3 bases and J lost 0 bases. The CDR3 covers 16 residues. Germline lookup yields CDR1 SNHLY and CDR2 FYNNEI. CDR3 nucleotide sequence: TGTGCCAGCAGTGAGGGAGTTACTAGCGGCTCCTACGAGCAGTACTTC. This encodes CASSEGVTSGSYEQYF.

This chain uses TRBV19 with TRBJ1-2, with 9 nucleotides matching TRBD1. Germline V gene data show CDR1 as LNHDA and CDR2 as SQIVND (reference sequence). V lost 5 bases, J lost 4 bases, and 5 bases stayed unmatched. The CDR3 is made up of 14 amino acids. The chain's CDR3 is CASSGRDRAYGYTF. The CDR3 nucleotides read TGTGCCAGTAGTGGCCGGGACAGGGCCTATGGCTACACCTTC.

V is TRBV6-1 and J is TRBJ1-2; no clear D gene. The CDR3 length is 11 residues. The germline CDR1 and CDR2 sequences are MNHNS and SASEGT. V gave up 5 bases and J gave up 2 bases, with 3 bases separating them. CDR3 DNA: TGTGCCAGCAGTATGAACTATGGCTACACCTTC. Translation: CASSMNYGYTF.

The genes are TRBV7-9 and TRBJ2-2; D may be TRBD2 (7 bases). Germline assignment: CDR1 SEHNR and CDR2 FQNEAQ (reference sequence). CDR3 length: 16 residues. Trimming removed 4 bases from V and 2 bases from J, with 14 bases in between. The DNA of the CDR3 is TGTGCCAGCAGCTCGCGCGGGGGCCCCAACACCGGGGAGCTGTTTTTT. It translates to CASSSRGGPNTGELFF.

The chain couples TRBV28 to TRBJ1-2; D gene ambiguous. This CDR3 region has 13 residues. V lost 10 bases to trimming and J lost 3 bases, with 15 bases between them. CDR1 and CDR2 (germline): MDHEN, SYDVKM. The chain's CDR3 is CATRTEGYYGYTF. As DNA, the CDR3 is TGTGCCACCCGGACGGAGGGATACTATGGCTACACCTTC.

This chain joins TRBV18 and TRBJ2-7; TRBD1 or TRBD2 may be the D gene (5 bases each). CDR3 length: 13 amino acids. Per the germline V gene, CDR1 is KGHSH and CDR2 is LQKENI. Trimming shortened V by 6 bases and J by 7 bases, and 16 bases separated the two germline ends. The DNA for the CDR3 is TGTGCCAGCTCCCCTGGGACCTTTCGGGAGCAGTACGTC. The encoded protein is CASSPGTFREQYV.